This T cell receptor (beta chain) was sequenced in a study of a mutant IDH1 vaccine in newly diagnosed glioma. The CDR3 contains 16 residues. CDR1 is MNHNY and CDR2 is SVGAGI in the germline V gene (reference sequence). Trimming took 5 bases from V and 4 from J, leaving 19 bases between them. The time point is: week 35, safety follow-up. All doses held 300 ug of mutant IDH1 20-mer peptide, with topical imiquimod. A remark on this clone: Its antigen is not identified.

Generated by immunoSEQ multiplex PCR, the TCRdb table keeps only in-frame clones and is missing some. The data hold about 54,000 clones, with around 84% observed a single time. The V gene is TRBV6-6, the J gene TRBJ2-3; the D gene could be TRBD1 or TRBD2 (5 bases each). This TCR came from a woman under 30 with glioma. This material consisted of PBMCs, taken from a glioma patient whose treatment included an IDH1 peptide vaccine. CDR3 sequence (DNA): TGTGCCAGCAGTCCCAGATTCCAGGGAGTTGCAGATACGCAGTATTTT. Protein product: CASSPRFQGVADTQYF.